The 7 T cell receptor beta chains below were found in one sample sequenced in a study of Tregs in tolerant kidney transplant recipients. Antigens for these TCRs are unknown. Sequencing used immunoSEQ multiplex PCR; TCRdb keeps in-frame clones, though not all of them. The sample consists of more than 1,500 clones, 35% to 50% of them appearing once. The sequencing input was Tregs from blood cultured with allogeneic cells. These receptors were collected from a human patient who received a combined kidney and bone marrow transplant. Some T cells may trace back to the graft donor.

This clone was observed a few times. The chain employs TRBV29-1 and TRBJ2-7; the D is unclear. The germline V and J ends were trimmed by 5 bases and 3 bases, with 17 bases remaining between them. The germline CDR1 and CDR2 sequences are SQVTM and ANQGSEA. The CDR3 is made up of 14 amino acids. The CDR3 is CSVLIQAASYEQYF. The CDR3 DNA is TGCAGCGTTTTGATCCAGGCTGCTAGCTACGAGCAGTACTTC.

This clone was recorded a few times. This sequence is one base from a far larger clone and is likely a read error. CDR3 loop: CASSQRAGGLYTGELFF. DNA for the CDR3: TGCGCCAGCAGCCAAAGGGCGGGCGGGTTGTACACCGGGGAGCTGTTTTTT. V is TRBV4-3 and J is TRBJ2-2; D perhaps matches TRBD2 (5 bases). CDR1 is LGHNA, CDR2 YSLEER, per germline. This CDR3 region has 17 residues. V was pared by 2 bases and J by 3 bases, with 16 bases between.

As DNA, the CDR3 is TGTGCCAGCAGCGTAAGGCGGCGCAACGAGCAGTACTTC. Translating gives CASSVRRRNEQYF. This chain connects TRBV9 to TRBJ2-7; D uncertain. Trimming shortened V by 1 base and J by 5 bases, and 10 bases separated the two germline ends. Germline loops: CDR1 SGDLS, CDR2 YYNGEE. This CDR3 spans 13 amino acids.

The chain carries TRBV28 and TRBJ2-7, with 10 bases lining up with TRBD1. The V and J ends lost 6 bases and 7 bases, in that order; junction bases with no gene match: 9. Looked up from germline, CDR1 is MDHEN and CDR2 is SYDVKM. The CDR3 totals 14 residues. CDR3 in DNA: TGTGCCAGCAGCAGCGGGACAGGGGTCCGGGAGCAGTACTTC. Protein: CASSSGTGVREQYF.

Comment on this clone: This may arise from a read error, as a much more abundant clone is one base away. V is TRBV4-2 and J is TRBJ1-5; D ambiguous. CDR1 LGHNA and CDR2 YNFKEQ come from the germline V gene. Trimming took 1 base from V and 3 from J, leaving 19 bases between them. There are 18 residues in the CDR3. The CDR3 DNA reads as TGTGCCAGCAGCCAAGTTTATCGGGCCACGGCAGACAATCAGCCCCAGCATTTT. Translated: CASSQVYRATADNQPQHF.

This clone was seen a handful of times. The rearrangement links TRBV28 to TRBJ1-2, with 8 bases identical to TRBD1. There are 19 residues in the CDR3. Per germline, CDR1 MDHEN and CDR2 SYDVKM. V was clipped by 2 bases and J by 0 bases; unmatched bases: 14. The CDR3 is CASSLGLGTGSWTNYGYTF. The CDR3 DNA reads TGTGCCAGCAGTTTAGGTCTTGGGACAGGTTCTTGGACTAACTATGGCTACACCTTC.

This clone has only one observation. This sequence joins TRBV7-2 and TRBJ2-7, with TRBD1 as a possible D gene (5 bases). Germline loops: CDR1 SGHTA, CDR2 FQGNSA. This CDR3 contains 13 residues. The germline V and J ends were trimmed by 3 bases and 6 bases, with 12 bases remaining between them. The CDR3, as DNA: TGTGCCAGCAGCTTTGGTCAGGGTGGCGAGCAGTACTTC. Its protein product is CASSFGQGGEQYF.